The 32 T cell receptor beta chains presented below share a single source sample, sequenced in a study of blood T cells in healthy people across ages. A second PCR of roughly 7 to 11 cycles used a sample-barcoded 5' primer and a J-beta primer mix. TCRdb passed the 5' RACE reads through MiXCR, listing each CDR3 protein once. The sample lists over a million distinct CDR3 sequences; 42% were seen once. The sequenced sample consisted of blood. All receptors derive from a woman younger than 35 in good health.

The V gene is TRBV2, the J gene TRBJ2-3, with TRBD2 identical over 11 bases. There are 14 residues in the CDR3. The V and J ends lost 11 bases and 5 bases, in that order; junction bases with no gene match: 9. CDR1 SNHLY and CDR2 FYNNEI come from the germline V gene. CDR3 DNA: TGTGCCGTTTTTAGCGGGAGGGCCCTAGATACGCAGTATTTT. It yields the protein CAVFSGRALDTQYF. Variable domain in full (rest from reference TRBV2 and TRBJ2-3): EPEVTQTPSHQVTQMGQEVILRCVPISNHLYFYWYRQILGQKVEFLVSFYNNEISEKSEIFDDQFSVERPDGSNFTLKIRSTKLEDSAMYFCAVFSGRALDTQYFGPGTRLTVL.

The CDR3 DNA is TGTGCCAGCAGCCTCTTGGGGAGGCAGTTCTTC. Residues: CASSLLGRQFF. The chain employs TRBV28 and TRBJ2-1; TRBD2 might be the D (5 bases). V gave up 6 bases and J gave up 12 bases, with 12 bases separating them. Germline lookup yields CDR1 MDHEN and CDR2 SYDVKM. The CDR3 covers 11 residues.

The chain carries TRBV20-1 and TRBJ2-4, with 11 nucleotides matching TRBD2. Unmatched junction bases numbered 9, after V lost 7 bases and J lost 7 bases. This CDR3 is 14 amino acids long. The V gene's germline CDR1 is DFQATT and CDR2 SNEGSKA (reference sequence). CDR3 coding DNA: TGCAGTGTGTTAGCGGGAGGGGCTAACAACATTCAGTACTTC. Translating gives CSVLAGGANNIQYF.

J is TRBJ1-1 and V is TRBV5-1; perhaps TRBD1 as D (6 bases). The germline V gene encodes CDR1 SGHRS and CDR2 YFSETQ. The length of the CDR3 is 12 residues. V was cut by 0 bases and J by 10 bases, with 10 bases left in between. The CDR3 coding sequence is TGCGCCAGCAGCTTGGTTGAAGGGGGAGCTTTCTTT. Its protein is CASSLVEGGAFF.

In its sample, this clonotype was seen a few times. V gene TRBV29-1 combines with J gene TRBJ2-3; 7 bases fit TRBD2. In germline, CDR1 is SQVTM, CDR2 ANQGSEA. The CDR3 sequence is 14 residues long. With V trimmed by 3 bases and J by 2 bases, 5 bases remained unmatched. The chain's CDR3 is CSVDLAEFTDTQYF. The CDR3 region has the DNA TGCAGCGTTGACCTAGCGGAGTTCACAGATACGCAGTATTTT.

The chain is built from TRBV10-3 and TRBJ2-3, with D perhaps TRBD2 (6 bases). The V gene's germline CDR1 is ENHRY and CDR2 SYGVKD. The CDR3 length is 13 residues. The chain's CDR3 is CTTTLAPGDTQYF. CDR3 nucleotides: TGTACCACGACGCTAGCGCCAGGAGATACGCAGTATTTT.

This sequence joins TRBV10-1 and TRBJ2-1; 12 bases align to TRBD1. This CDR3 is built from 16 residues. With V trimmed by 6 bases and J by 8 bases, 11 bases remained unmatched. Germline V gives CDR1 WNHNN, CDR2 SYGVQD (reference sequence). The CDR3 DNA reads TGCGCCAGCAGCCGGGTGGCGGGACAGGGGGCGCATGAGCAGTTCTTC. The encoded protein is CASSRVAGQGAHEQFF.

The rearrangement joins TRBV5-4 to TRBJ1-2; D is ambiguous. The germline V gene encodes CDR1 SGHNT and CDR2 YYREEE (reference sequence). Trimming stripped 3 bases from V and 4 bases from J, with 16 bases between. This CDR3 contains 15 residues. CDR3 loop: CASSSPTGKVYGYTF. The CDR3 DNA reads as TGTGCCAGCAGCTCTCCCACGGGGAAGGTCTATGGCTACACCTTC.

To note about this clonotype: Germline is not matched at one junction end, which may reflect a read error. The rearrangement uses TRBV4-1 and TRBJ2-5; D might be TRBD1 or TRBD2, each matching 5 bases. The CDR3 sequence is 15 residues long. CDR1 is MGHRA and CDR2 is YSYEKL in the germline V gene. CDR3 sequence reads: CVSSQGDGVTETQYF. Written as DNA, the CDR3 is TGCGTCAGCAGCCAAGGGGACGGGGTCACAGAGACCCAGTACTTC.

The chain uses TRBV18 and TRBJ1-2; D is unclear. CDR1 is KGHSH and CDR2 is LQKENI in the germline V gene. V lost 0 bases and J lost 5, with 10 bases in between. This CDR3 has 14 amino acids. The CDR3 protein is CASSPPSLGYGYTF. The CDR3 DNA is TGTGCCAGCTCACCACCGAGTCTGGGGTATGGCTACACCTTC.

This chain joins TRBV2 and TRBJ2-7; TRBD1 agrees at 7 bases. This CDR3 is 14 amino acids long. After removal of 6 bases from V and 2 bases from J, the junction contained 7 bases not matched to a gene. Germline loops: CDR1 SNHLY, CDR2 FYNNEI. CDR3 DNA: TGTGCCAGCAGCACCGGGACAGATCCCTACGAGCAGTACTTC. Its translation is CASSTGTDPYEQYF.

J is TRBJ1-4 and V is TRBV20-1, with a possible D match to TRBD1 (6 bases). The germline V and J ends were trimmed by 2 bases and 0 bases, with 22 bases remaining between them. The CDR3 is 19 amino acids. Germline-derived CDR1 and CDR2 are DFQATT and SNEGSKA (reference sequence). The CDR3 loop reads CSARPWGTGRAPTNEKLFF. The DNA of the CDR3 is TGCAGTGCTAGACCCTGGGGCACAGGGCGCGCCCCAACTAATGAAAAACTGTTTTTT.

The genes are TRBV27 and TRBJ1-2; a weak D match, TRBD1 (6 bases). Germline CDR1 reads MNHEY; CDR2 reads SMNVEV (reference sequence). The V end lost 8 bases, the J end lost 4 bases, and 20 bases lay between the germline ends. This CDR3 has 15 amino acids. The CDR3 DNA is TGTGCCAGCCTTCGCAGGGGTTCTGGTGGCTATGGCTACACCTTC. This gives the protein CASLRRGSGGYGYTF.

In this sample, this clonotype turned up a few times. This chain joins TRBV3-1 and TRBJ1-2; D remains unclear. Germline CDR1 LGHDT, CDR2 YNNKEL (reference sequence). CDR3 size: 12 residues. V dropped 0 bases and J dropped 8 bases, with 7 bases sitting between them. CDR3 nucleotides: TGTGCCAGCAGCCAAGATAGTGGGGGCTACACCTTC. It is translated as CASSQDSGGYTF.

The chain combines TRBV7-2 with TRBJ2-1; 10 nucleotides match TRBD2. V dropped 5 bases and J dropped 7; count of bases not matched to a gene: 11. Germline V CDR1 and CDR2: SGHTA, FQGNSA. The CDR3 loop spans 16 amino acids. In nucleotides, the CDR3 is TGTGCCAGCAGCGCCCCCCCTAGCGGGGGAGGGAATGAGCAGTTCTTC. Translating it yields CASSAPPSGGGNEQFF.

Here the CDR3 reads CSAYATYGYTF. The DNA of the CDR3 is TGCAGTGCTTACGCGACCTATGGCTACACCTTC. The chain is built from TRBV20-1 and TRBJ1-2; D remains unclear. V was cut by 5 bases and J by 4 bases, with 8 bases left in between. Germline CDR1 and CDR2: DFQATT and SNEGSKA (reference sequence). This CDR3 has 11 residues.

The chain carries TRBV20-1 and TRBJ2-1; TRBD2 matches at 11 bases. Germline V gene lookup returns CDR1 DFQATT and CDR2 SNEGSKA (reference sequence). This CDR3 region has 19 residues. V lost 7 bases, J lost 0 bases, and 17 bases stayed unmatched. This CDR3 is CSVRIGTSGRGGSYNEQFF. The CDR3, as DNA: TGCAGTGTTAGGATTGGTACTAGCGGGAGAGGGGGCTCCTACAATGAGCAGTTCTTC.

The chain has TRBV12-3 or TRBV12-4 and TRBJ2-3; TRBD1 is a possible D gene (5 bases). The V end was cut by 5 bases, the J end by 2 bases, with 17 bases between. CDR3 length: 16 residues. For the CDR3, the DNA is TGTGCCAGCAGTCCACAACCAGGGATCTCCACAGATACGCAGTATTTT. This codes for CASSPQPGISTDTQYF.

This clonotype was picked up a small number of times. This rearrangement joins TRBV27 to TRBJ1-6; weak D call: TRBD1 (6 bases). V was pared by 3 bases and J by 10 bases, with 10 bases between. CDR3 size: 13 residues. Germline V gives CDR1 MNHEY, CDR2 SMNVEV (reference sequence). The CDR3 bases are TGTGCCAGCAGTTTGGGGGCGCGGTCACCCCTCCACTTT. Amino acid sequence: CASSLGARSPLHF.

This chain links TRBV12-3 or TRBV12-4 with TRBJ1-1; D gene unclear. The V end lost 6 bases, the J end lost 3 bases, and 11 bases lay between the germline ends. The CDR3 extends over 13 amino acids. The CDR3 loop is CASSPRDHTEAFF. CDR3 DNA: TGTGCCAGCAGCCCCCGGGATCACACTGAAGCTTTCTTT.

The V gene is TRBV29-1, the J gene TRBJ2-3; D may be TRBD1 or TRBD2 (6 bases each). Trimming removed 7 bases at V and 3 bases at J, with 14 bases between. Germline V CDR1 and CDR2: SQVTM, ANQGSEA. The CDR3 spans 13 residues. CDR3 sequence: CSAEGEETDTQYF. As DNA, the CDR3 is TGCAGCGCGGAGGGGGAGGAGACAGATACGCAGTATTTT.

This chain connects TRBV7-9 to TRBJ2-7; 10 bases are a match to TRBD1. This CDR3 is built from 16 residues. Looked up from germline, CDR1 is SEHNR and CDR2 is FQNEAQ (reference sequence). The trim removed 6 bases at V and 2 bases at J, leaving 10 bases unmatched. As DNA, the CDR3 is TGTGCCAGCAGATCAACCGGGACAGGGGAAGCCTACGAGCAGTACTTC. Residues: CASRSTGTGEAYEQYF.

The chain joins TRBV6-1 to TRBJ2-1; no clear D gene. There are 16 residues in the CDR3. Germline V gene lookup returns CDR1 MNHNS and CDR2 SASEGT. The ends were cut back, 7 bases at V and 4 bases at J, with 20 bases in the middle. The CDR3 sequence: CASNRAGSTIYNEQFF. CDR3 sequence (DNA): TGTGCCAGCAATCGAGCCGGGTCCACCATATACAATGAGCAGTTCTTC.

This chain connects TRBV20-1 to TRBJ2-1, with 9 bases identical to TRBD2. Germline loops: CDR1 DFQATT, CDR2 SNEGSKA (reference sequence). Trimming at V came to 3 bases and at J to 10 bases, leaving 7 bases not matched to a gene. CDR3 length: 13 residues. CDR3 in DNA: TGCAGTGCTAGGAAACTAGCGGGTTGGGAGCAGTTCTTC. This encodes CSARKLAGWEQFF.

This clonotype showed up just a few times. This chain joins TRBV28 and TRBJ1-2; D is ambiguous. The CDR3 extends over 13 amino acids. From germline, CDR1 is MDHEN and CDR2 SYDVKM. The V gene lost 7 bases and the J gene lost 10 bases, with 19 bases spanning the gap. DNA for the CDR3: TGTGCCAGCACCTCCGGAGCGCATCGAGACTACACCTTC. It encodes CASTSGAHRDYTF.

CDR3 coding DNA: TGCGCCAGCAGATACAGGGATTTTGACACCGGGGAGCTGTTTTTT. Its protein product is CASRYRDFDTGELFF. The rearrangement links TRBV5-1 to TRBJ2-2; D might be TRBD1 (6 bases). This CDR3 region has 15 residues. V lost 5 bases, J lost 3 bases, and 14 bases lay in between. Germline V gives CDR1 SGHRS, CDR2 YFSETQ. Complete variable domain (other parts from reference TRBV5-1 and TRBJ2-2): KAGVTQTPRYLIKTRGQQVTLSCSPISGHRSVSWYQQTPGQGLQFLFEYFSETQRNKGNFPGRFSGRQFSNSRSEMNVSTLELGDSALYLCASRYRDFDTGELFFGEGSRLTVL.

V usage is TRBV28 and J usage is TRBJ1-5, with D uncertain. CDR1 and CDR2 from the germline V gene are MDHEN and SYDVKM. Trimming took off 9 bases at V and 9 bases at J, with 15 bases between the two ends. This CDR3 comprises 12 residues. The CDR3 DNA sequence: TGTGCCAGTGGGTCCTGGTGGGCGCCCCAGCATTTT. It codes for CASGSWWAPQHF.

Points on this clonotype: One base away lies a much larger clone, so this may be a sequencing read error. The V call is TRBV10-3, the J call TRBJ2-7, with 9 bases aligning to TRBD2. The germline gives CDR1 ENHRY, CDR2 SYGVKD. Trimming removed 6 bases from V and 0 bases from J; junction bases left unmatched: 3. The CDR3 runs 14 residues. Written as DNA, the CDR3 is TGTGCCATCAGCGATAGCGGGAGCTCCTACGAGCAGTACTTC. Translated, it gives CAISDSGSSYEQYF.

The chain joins TRBV4-3 to TRBJ2-2; D remains ambiguous. This CDR3 has 14 amino acids. Germline V CDR1 and CDR2: LGHNA, YSLEER. Trimming pared 1 base from V and 4 bases from J, leaving 7 bases between. The CDR3 sequence is CASSQGPLTGELFF. The CDR3 region has the DNA TGCGCCAGCAGCCAAGGACCCCTCACCGGGGAGCTGTTTTTT.

The CDR3 bases are TGCAGCGTTGAGGGGACTAGCGGGGAAGTTACAATGACGCAGTACTTC. This translates into CSVEGTSGEVTMTQYF. This chain joins TRBV29-1 and TRBJ2-5; the match to TRBD2 covers 13 bases. In germline, CDR1 is SQVTM, CDR2 ANQGSEA. V dropped 3 bases and J dropped 11; count of bases not matched to a gene: 15. The CDR3 covers 16 residues.

This clonotype was seen many times. The chain employs TRBV5-1 and TRBJ2-7; D is possibly TRBD1 (5 bases). The germline gives CDR1 SGHRS, CDR2 YFSETQ. This CDR3 has 12 residues. V dropped 7 bases and J dropped 0 bases, with 8 bases sitting between them. The CDR3 DNA follows: TGCGCCAGCCAAGACAGCTCCTACGAGCAGTACTTC. Its translation is CASQDSSYEQYF.

This clonotype has more than one count but fewer than ten. The chain uses TRBV2 and TRBJ2-1; weak D call: TRBD2 (5 bases). The V and J ends lost 10 bases and 8 bases respectively, with 24 bases between them. The germline CDR1 and CDR2 sequences are SNHLY and FYNNEI. CDR3 length: 15 amino acids. The CDR3 is CAKKRADLVGDEQFF. The CDR3 bases are TGTGCCAAAAAGAGGGCTGATCTCGTCGGGGATGAGCAGTTCTTC.